These 10 T cell receptor beta chains were all obtained from the same sample, sequenced in a study of identical twins. TCRdb independently ran MiXCR on the 5' RACE reads; one entry per CDR3 protein. The sample gives 420,000 or so distinct CDR3 sequences, 15% to 20% of which show up once; roughly 12% is in the top ten. The sequenced material came from naive T cells sorted from blood. The source of these receptors is a man in his fifties or sixties in good health.

This clonotype was observed a few times. The rearrangement links TRBV5-8 to TRBJ2-1; TRBD1 might be the D (5 bases). Germline V gene sequence: CDR1 SGHTS, CDR2 YDEGEE. The V end was cut by 1 base, the J end by 6 bases, with 20 bases between. This CDR3 contains 17 residues. CDR3 amino acids: CASSLSAFPGWSNEQFF. CDR3 DNA: TGTGCCAGCAGCTTGTCCGCATTCCCAGGGTGGAGCAATGAGCAGTTCTTC.

This sequence joins TRBV6-1 and TRBJ1-1; D is unclear. The CDR3 length is 14 residues. V was pared by 9 bases and J by 4 bases, with 18 bases between. Per the germline V gene, CDR1 is MNHNS and CDR2 is SASEGT. The CDR3 spells CASGSGQVLTEAFF. The DNA of the CDR3 is TGTGCCAGTGGGAGCGGGCAAGTTCTCACTGAAGCTTTCTTT.

Turning to this clonotype: The final CDR3 position lacks the conserved phenylalanine or tryptophan, pointing to a likely read error. J is TRBJ2-2 and V is TRBV10-3, with 11 bases lining up with TRBD2. The CDR3 has 18 amino acids. Losses at the gene ends were 0 bases for V and 0 bases for J; bases not matched to a gene: 3. The germline CDR1 and CDR2 sequences are ENHRY and SYGVKD. The CDR3 DNA reads as TGTGCCATCAGTGAGTCGAGTAGCGGGAGGGCGAACACCGGGGAGCTGTTTTGT. Its protein product is CAISESSSGRANTGELFC.

The J gene is TRBJ2-7, the V gene TRBV19; 7 bases fit TRBD2. The CDR3 contains 15 residues. The V segment lost 1 base and the J segment 5 bases; nucleotides outside the gene matches: 8. CDR1 and CDR2 from the germline V gene are LNHDA and SQIVND (reference sequence). The CDR3 coding sequence is TGTGCCAGTAGTATAGGTGGACTAGTAGGCAACGAGCAGTACTTC. It encodes CASSIGGLVGNEQYF.

This clonotype has only a few counts. This sequence joins TRBV6-5 and TRBJ1-2; D is unclear. Germline CDR1 is MNHEY and CDR2 is SVGAGI. The CDR3 has 15 residues. With 0 bases removed from V and 8 bases from J, the gap between germline ends came to 16 bases. The CDR3 coding sequence is TGTGCCAGCAGTTACTCGAGAGCGGGCCTGCGGGGCTACACCTTC. Its translation: CASSYSRAGLRGYTF.

This clonotype has at least ten counts. V gene TRBV5-6 combines with J gene TRBJ1-2; TRBD1 matches at 9 bases. The CDR3 covers 15 residues. The V and J ends lost 5 bases and 5 bases, in that order; junction bases with no gene match: 10. From germline, CDR1 is SGHDT and CDR2 YYEEEE. The CDR3 region has the DNA TGTGCCAGCAGAAGACGGGACAGGGACACTTATGGCTACACCTTC. This gives the protein CASRRRDRDTYGYTF.

This clonotype has a handful of counts. The chain carries TRBV29-1 and TRBJ2-1; D is uncertain. This CDR3 spans 14 amino acids. The V end lost 4 bases, the J end lost 8 bases, and 18 bases lay between the germline ends. CDR1 SQVTM and CDR2 ANQGSEA come from the germline V gene. This CDR3 reads CSVVGPPRVYEQFF. The CDR3 DNA follows: TGCAGCGTTGTCGGTCCACCTAGGGTGTATGAGCAGTTCTTC.

This clonotype was found once. The V call is TRBV5-6, the J call TRBJ2-7; D is possibly TRBD1 or TRBD2 (5 bases each). The length of the CDR3 is 16 residues. Germline lookup yields CDR1 SGHDT and CDR2 YYEEEE. Trimming took 5 bases from V and 4 from J, leaving 22 bases between them. This CDR3 is CASSPRGYPGVYEQYF. For the CDR3, the DNA is TGTGCCAGCAGTCCGAGGGGCTACCCTGGGGTATACGAGCAGTACTTC.

This clonotype was recorded a few times. This chain connects TRBV29-1 to TRBJ2-5, with 9 bases identical to TRBD1. The CDR3 has 11 residues. The J segment lost 7 bases and the V segment lost 6 bases, leaving 3 bases of the junction unmatched. Per germline, CDR1 SQVTM and CDR2 ANQGSEA. This CDR3 is CSVAGQGTQYF. CDR3 bases: TGCAGCGTGGCGGGACAGGGGACCCAGTACTTC.

Notes on this clonotype: A junction boundary mismatches the germline segment, possibly from a read error. The chain recombines TRBV27 with TRBJ2-7; TRBD2 matches 7 bases. This CDR3 has 14 residues. The V gene's germline CDR1 is MNHEY and CDR2 SMNVEV (reference sequence). This CDR3 reads CASSLAGDSCEQYF. CDR3 nucleotides: TGTGCCAGCAGTTTAGCGGGGGACTCCTGCGAGCAGTACTTC.